This passage covers 4 T cell receptor beta chains from one sample sequenced in a study of T cell responses to AZD1222 COVID-19 vaccine. Produced via immunoSEQ multiplex PCR; TCRdb's table is partial and in-frame only. Here the sample spans around 64,000 clones, 83% being singletons. The starting material was peripheral blood, obtained 28 days after the second AZD1222 dose. Receptors were obtained from an adult who received the AZD1222 COVID-19 vaccine.

The chain is built from TRBV2 and TRBJ2-5, with TRBD1 matching 8 bases. After removal of 7 bases from V and 5 bases from J, the junction contained 9 bases not matched to a gene. CDR1 and CDR2 (germline): SNHLY, FYNNEI. This CDR3 contains 14 residues. The CDR3 coding sequence is TGTGCCAGCACCCCCCCGGACAGGGATGAGACCCAGTACTTC. Translated: CASTPPDRDETQYF.

The CDR3 DNA reads TGTGCCAGCCAACCATACCCCCACGAGCAGTACTTC. It codes for CASQPYPHEQYF. The V gene is TRBV6-6, the J gene TRBJ2-7; D unclear. Trimming stripped 8 bases from V and 5 bases from J, with 13 bases between. Germline V gene lookup returns CDR1 MNHNY and CDR2 SVGAGI (reference sequence). The length of the CDR3 is 12 residues.

CDR3 region: CASSLETGGTEAFF. In DNA, the CDR3 is TGTGCCAGCAGCTTGGAGACAGGGGGAACTGAAGCTTTCTTT. V usage is TRBV5-4 and J usage is TRBJ1-1, with 9 bases aligning to TRBD1. The CDR3 consists of 14 residues. Looked up from germline, CDR1 is SGHNT and CDR2 is YYREEE (reference sequence). Trimming took 0 bases from V and 5 from J; bases not matched to a gene: 2.

This chain uses TRBV7-8 with TRBJ1-5, with a tentative D call TRBD1 (5 bases). CDR3 size: 14 residues. The ends were cut back, 4 bases at V and 4 bases at J, with 11 bases in the middle. The germline V gene encodes CDR1 SGHVS and CDR2 FQNEAQ. The chain's CDR3 is CASSWDGSNQPQHF. Written as DNA, the CDR3 is TGTGCCAGCAGCTGGGACGGGTCTAATCAGCCCCAGCATTTT.